This entry features one T cell receptor (beta chain) sequence. Its specific antigen is unknown. No qualities accompany the bases; no much larger clone lies one base away. The data were taken from a study of blood T cell repertoires in COVID-19 (dated by TCRdb to the early 2020s). Regarding the complete study: Samples from collaborators originated in the United States, Italy and Spain and spanned both the acute and convalescent phases of COVID-19. The material from the prospective study consisted of cDNA or gDNA derived from T cells, B-cell-depleted T cells, or PBMCs. Deeply sampled blood TCRbeta repertoires from subjects exposed to, actively infected with, or recovered from COVID-19 were included in the dataset. The repertoires were released in a freely available public database meant as a resource for research on the immune response to SARS-CoV-2. The samples were drawn from the first 160 participants of the ongoing ImmuneRACE study and from 1,254 subjects provided by 6 global collaborators. Nearly every sample came with metadata listing a de-identified subject ID, COVID-19 status, age in years and sex. HLA class I and class II types, where available, came from metadata supplied by the sample provider rather than from assay-based typing. Study-level results and caveats: The quantity of clinical and demographic metadata differed by source and by participant and was supplied without curation.

The collaborating institutions used their own protocols to collect whole blood in K2EDTA tubes. For TCRbeta analysis, collaborator samples were shipped as frozen whole blood, as isolated PBMCs, or as DNA extracted from either sample type. The CDR3 contains 14 residues, cysteine and phenylalanine counted. This entry keeps only the CDR3 DNA: 42 bases, framed from base 1. Trimming leaves V shorter by 5 bases and J shorter by 7 bases, with the junction holding 10 bases beyond the gene matches. According to the germline V gene, CDR1 reads SGHTA and CDR2 reads FQGNSA. TCRbeta CDR3 regions were amplified from genomic DNA using the immunoSEQ Assay, a bias-controlled multiplex PCR. As for the authors' bioinformatics: Nucleated cell counts per sample were estimated from amplification of reference gene primers within the assay. Sequence reads were collapsed and filtered to measure the absolute abundance of every unique TCRbeta CDR3 rearrangement. For each sample, productive Simpson clonality was calculated by taking the square root of Simpson's diversity index across productive rearrangements. This immuneACCESS table, as held by TCRdb, lists in-frame sequences with V and J called but not all clones. Of the missing ones, under half trace to an unresolved V gene in checked studies; the others have no known cause. V and J calls and clone size come straight from that table; D and trimming were deduced from the DNA. A total of 250,000 to 350,000 clones appear in this sample, approximately 91% of them only once. Under 15% of the sample comes from the top ten.

The receptor's source is a woman aged 60-75 years with acute or convalescent COVID-19. In this chain, TRBV7-2 is recombined with TRBJ2-7, and 8 junction bases match TRBD2. The sample consisted of peripheral blood. The bases are TGTGCCAGCAGCGCCCTAGGGACTAGACAGGAGCAGTACTTC. Its product reads: CASSALGTRQEQYF. Full variable domain (CDR3 extended with the reference TRBV7-2 and TRBJ2-7 proteins): GAGVSQSPSNKVTEKGKDVELRCDPISGHTALYWYRQSLGQGLEFLIYFQGNSAPDKSGLPSDRFSAERTGGSVSTLTIQRTQQEDSAVYLCASSALGTRQEQYFGPGTRLTVT.